These 13 T cell receptor beta chains were all obtained from the same sample, sequenced in a study of T cells in Graves' hyperthyroidism and ophthalmopathy. It was RNA transcripts that yielded the amplified TCR beta CDR3 regions. First-round RT-PCR of the TCR CDR3 relied on the HTBI primer set. TCRdb itself ran the multiplex PCR reads through MiXCR, one entry per CDR3 protein. This table has 640,000 or so distinct CDR3 sequences, 12% to 15% appearing once. The specimen was blood. The receptors shown here come from a woman younger than 30 with Graves' ophthalmopathy.

The chain couples TRBV12-3 or TRBV12-4 to TRBJ2-5, with 12 bases identical to TRBD2. Unmatched junction bases numbered 4, after V lost 1 base and J lost 1 base. The CDR3 sequence is 17 residues long. CDR3 sequence (DNA): TGTGCCAGCAGTTTAGGCCTAGCGGGAGGGGGCCAAGAGACCCAGTACTTC. It specifies CASSLGLAGGGQETQYF.

This clonotype was seen at least ten times. The CDR3 loop is CASSPTPGAWAFF. CDR3 in DNA: TGTGCCAGCAGTCCAACCCCCGGGGCGTGGGCTTTCTTT. The chain employs TRBV28 and TRBJ1-1, with D possibly being TRBD1 (5 bases). V was clipped by 5 bases and J by 11 bases, with 18 bases between them. The CDR3 has 13 residues. In germline, CDR1 is MDHEN, CDR2 SYDVKM.

The chain recombines TRBV10-3 with TRBJ1-3; D unresolved. Trimming took off 6 bases at V and 2 bases at J, with 5 bases between the two ends. The CDR3 runs 12 residues. CDR1 is ENHRY, CDR2 SYGVKD, per germline. CDR3 sequence reads: CAIRETGNTIYF. The CDR3 DNA follows: TGTGCCATCAGAGAAACTGGAAACACCATATATTTT.

This clonotype was recorded many times. This chain joins TRBV11-2 and TRBJ2-7; D might be TRBD2 (5 bases). CDR3 size: 13 residues. The V gene's germline CDR1 is SGHAT and CDR2 FQNNGV. Trimming removed 2 bases from V and 7 bases from J, with 12 bases in between. CDR3 nucleotide sequence: TGTGCCAGCAGCTTAAGTCACCTAGCAGAGCAGTACTTC. It translates to CASSLSHLAEQYF.

This clonotype came up many times. This chain links TRBV6-1 with TRBJ2-5, with 10 bases that match TRBD1. Per germline, CDR1 MNHNS and CDR2 SASEGT. The CDR3 loop spans 16 amino acids. Trimming cost V 6 bases and J 5 bases; bases outside gene matches: 12. CDR3 protein: CASRQIGTGASETQYF. In DNA, the CDR3 is TGTGCCAGCAGACAAATCGGGACAGGGGCATCGGAGACCCAGTACTTC.

The rearrangement uses TRBV4-1 and TRBJ2-7, with TRBD2 matching over 11 bases. The junction had 1 base not matched to a gene; V was cut back by 0 bases and J by 0 bases. This CDR3 has 16 amino acids. Germline loops: CDR1 MGHRA, CDR2 YSYEKL. The DNA for the CDR3 is TGCGCCAGCAGCCAAGAAGGGACTAGCGGCTCCTACGAGCAGTACTTC. The encoded protein is CASSQEGTSGSYEQYF.

This clonotype occurred many times. A much bigger clone sits one base away, suggesting this may be a read error. The chain combines TRBV6-2 or TRBV6-3 with TRBJ2-7; D ambiguous. Trimming shortened V by 4 bases and J by 2 bases, and 3 bases separated the two germline ends. This CDR3 is 11 amino acids long. Germline CDR1 MNHEY, CDR2 SVGEGT. The CDR3, as DNA: TGTGCCAGCAGTTGGACCTACGAGCAGTACTTC. Translation gives CASSWTYEQYF.

This clonotype was seen repeatedly, ten times or more. The chain is built from TRBV11-2 and TRBJ2-7, with TRBD2 matching over 9 bases. The CDR3 runs 16 residues. Germline loops: CDR1 SGHAT, CDR2 FQNNGV. V lost 1 base, J lost 4 bases, and 8 bases stayed unmatched. CDR3 protein: CASSLGYLAGVYEQYF. In DNA form, the CDR3 reads TGTGCCAGCAGCTTAGGGTATTTAGCGGGAGTGTACGAGCAGTACTTC.

A few counts support this clonotype. The V and J genes are TRBV28 and TRBJ1-5, with D perhaps matching TRBD1 (5 bases). Germline V lookup: CDR1 MDHEN, CDR2 SYDVKM. Trimming pared 3 bases from V and 1 base from J, leaving 10 bases between. The CDR3 covers 15 residues. The CDR3 DNA reads as TGTGCCAGCAGTTTTCCTGAGGGGAGCAATCAGCCCCAGCATTTT. Amino acids: CASSFPEGSNQPQHF. Together with reference TRBV28 and TRBJ1-5, the CDR3 gives the full variable domain: DVKVTQSSRYLVKRTGEKVFLECVQDMDHENMFWYRQDPGLGLRLIYFSYDVKMKEKGDIPEGYSVSREKKERFSLILESASTNQTSMYLCASSFPEGSNQPQHFGDGTRLSIL.

This clonotype was detected only a few times. This rearrangement joins TRBV4-3 to TRBJ2-7, with 9 bases identical to TRBD1. The germline V gene encodes CDR1 LGHNA and CDR2 YSLEER. The CDR3 sequence is 15 residues long. V shed 4 bases, J shed 5 bases, and the junction held 9 bases outside the gene matches. The DNA of the CDR3 is TGCGCCAGCAGCCCCAGACAGGGGGGGATCCACGAGCAGTACTTC. Protein sequence: CASSPRQGGIHEQYF.

This clonotype was seen many times. The chain links TRBV12-3 or TRBV12-4 to TRBJ1-3; 7 bases align to TRBD1. The V and J ends lost 6 bases and 4 bases, in that order; junction bases with no gene match: 24. CDR3 size: 20 residues. Written as DNA, the CDR3 is TGTGCCAGCAGATACCGGGACAGCCAAAGTTACCGGCTCTCCGGAAACACCATATATTTT. Translation gives CASRYRDSQSYRLSGNTIYF.

This clonotype appeared many times. This chain joins TRBV5-1 and TRBJ2-7, with D perhaps matching TRBD2 (5 bases). CDR3 length equals 15 residues. V dropped 7 bases and J dropped 4 bases, with 21 bases sitting between them. Germline V lookup: CDR1 SGHRS, CDR2 YFSETQ. Here the CDR3 DNA reads TGCGCCAGCGCCGATACTAGGGCACCTGTTTACGAGCAGTACTTC. Its translation is CASADTRAPVYEQYF. Variable domain in full (rest from reference TRBV5-1 and TRBJ2-7): KAGVTQTPRYLIKTRGQQVTLSCSPISGHRSVSWYQQTPGQGLQFLFEYFSETQRNKGNFPGRFSGRQFSNSRSEMNVSTLELGDSALYLCASADTRAPVYEQYFGPGTRLTVT.

This clonotype was detected many times. This chain uses TRBV7-9 with TRBJ2-7, with 10 bases fitting TRBD2. The CDR3 has 18 residues. Trimming at V came to 4 bases and at J to 3 bases, leaving 15 bases not matched to a gene. Germline V gene lookup returns CDR1 SEHNR and CDR2 FQNEAQ (reference sequence). CDR3 sequence reads: CASSSPGGLAGGVYEQYF. The CDR3 DNA is TGTGCCAGCAGCTCCCCCGGGGGGTTAGCGGGAGGTGTCTACGAGCAGTACTTC.